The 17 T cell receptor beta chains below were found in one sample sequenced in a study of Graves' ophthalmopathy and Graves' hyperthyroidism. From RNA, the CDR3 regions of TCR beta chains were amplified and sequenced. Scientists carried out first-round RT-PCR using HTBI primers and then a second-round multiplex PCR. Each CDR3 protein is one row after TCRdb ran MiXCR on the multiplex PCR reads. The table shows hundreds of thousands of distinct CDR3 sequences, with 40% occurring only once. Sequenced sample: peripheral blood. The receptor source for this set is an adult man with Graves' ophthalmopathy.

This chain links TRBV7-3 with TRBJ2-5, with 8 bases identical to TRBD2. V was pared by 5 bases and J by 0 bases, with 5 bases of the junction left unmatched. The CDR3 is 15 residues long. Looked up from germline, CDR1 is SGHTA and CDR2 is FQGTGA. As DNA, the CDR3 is TGTGCCAGCAGCCCAATAGCGGGGAACCAAGAGACCCAGTACTTC. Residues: CASSPIAGNQETQYF. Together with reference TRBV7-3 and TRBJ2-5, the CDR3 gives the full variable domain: GAGVSQTPSNKVTEKGKYVELRCDPISGHTALYWYRQSLGQGPEFLIYFQGTGAADDSGLPNDRFFAVRPEGSVSTLKIQRTERGDSAVYLCASSPIAGNQETQYFGPGTRLLVL.

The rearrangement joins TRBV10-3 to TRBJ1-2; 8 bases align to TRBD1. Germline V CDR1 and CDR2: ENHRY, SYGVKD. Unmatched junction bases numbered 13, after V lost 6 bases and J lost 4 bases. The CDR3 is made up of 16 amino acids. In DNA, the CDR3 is TGTGCCATCAGCCCGGGACAGGTTCCAGGGCCCTATGGCTACACCTTC. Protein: CAISPGQVPGPYGYTF.

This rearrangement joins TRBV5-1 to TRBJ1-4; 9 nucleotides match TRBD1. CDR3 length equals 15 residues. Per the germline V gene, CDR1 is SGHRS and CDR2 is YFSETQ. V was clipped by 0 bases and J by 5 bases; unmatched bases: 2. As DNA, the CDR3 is TGCGCCAGCAGCTTGGGTGGACAGGGGAATGAAAAACTGTTTTTT. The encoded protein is CASSLGGQGNEKLFF.

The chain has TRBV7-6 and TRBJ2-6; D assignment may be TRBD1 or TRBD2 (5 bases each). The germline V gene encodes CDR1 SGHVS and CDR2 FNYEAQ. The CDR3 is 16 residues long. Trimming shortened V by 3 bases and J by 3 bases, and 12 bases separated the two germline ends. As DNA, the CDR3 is TGTGCCAGCAGCTTCCGAGGGACCAGTGGGGCCAACGTCCTGACTTTC. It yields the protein CASSFRGTSGANVLTF.

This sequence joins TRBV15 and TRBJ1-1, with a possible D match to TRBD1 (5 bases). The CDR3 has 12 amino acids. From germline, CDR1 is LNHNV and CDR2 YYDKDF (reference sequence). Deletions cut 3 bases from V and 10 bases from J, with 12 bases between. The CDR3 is CATSSPGPSAFF. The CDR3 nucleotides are TGTGCCACCAGCAGTCCAGGGCCGTCAGCTTTCTTT.

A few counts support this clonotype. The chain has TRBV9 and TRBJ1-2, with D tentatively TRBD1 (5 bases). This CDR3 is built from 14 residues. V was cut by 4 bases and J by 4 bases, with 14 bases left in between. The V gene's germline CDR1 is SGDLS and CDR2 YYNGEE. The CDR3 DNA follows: TGTGCCAGCAGCCAGCCCGACAGATCCTATGGCTACACCTTC. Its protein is CASSQPDRSYGYTF.

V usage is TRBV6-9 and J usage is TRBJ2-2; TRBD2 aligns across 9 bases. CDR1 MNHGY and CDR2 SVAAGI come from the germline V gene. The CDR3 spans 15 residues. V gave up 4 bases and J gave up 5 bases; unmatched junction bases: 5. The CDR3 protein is CASSFLAGKTGELFF. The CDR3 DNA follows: TGTGCCAGCAGTTTTCTAGCGGGGAAGACCGGGGAGCTGTTTTTT.

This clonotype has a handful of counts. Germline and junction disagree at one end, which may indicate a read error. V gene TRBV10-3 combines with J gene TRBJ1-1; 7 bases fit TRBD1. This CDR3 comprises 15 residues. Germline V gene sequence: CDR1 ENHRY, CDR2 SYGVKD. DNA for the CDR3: TGTGCCAGCAGTTACTTCCAGGGGGGCAGCACTGAAGCTTTCTTT. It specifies CASSYFQGGSTEAFF.

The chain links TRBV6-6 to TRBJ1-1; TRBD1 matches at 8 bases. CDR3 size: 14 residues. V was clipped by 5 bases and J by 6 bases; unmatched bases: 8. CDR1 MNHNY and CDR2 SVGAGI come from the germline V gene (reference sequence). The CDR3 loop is CASSVETGDSEAFF. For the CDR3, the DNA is TGTGCCAGCAGTGTAGAGACAGGGGATTCTGAAGCTTTCTTT.

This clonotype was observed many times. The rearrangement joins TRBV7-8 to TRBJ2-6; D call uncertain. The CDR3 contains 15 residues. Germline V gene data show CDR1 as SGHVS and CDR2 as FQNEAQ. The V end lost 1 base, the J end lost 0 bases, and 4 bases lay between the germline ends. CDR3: CASSLGHSGANVLTF. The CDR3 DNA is TGTGCCAGCAGCTTAGGGCACTCTGGGGCCAACGTCCTGACTTTC.

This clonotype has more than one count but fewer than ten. DNA for the CDR3: TGTGCCAGCAGTGTACTTCAGGGGTTGGGTGAAAAACTGTTTTTT. This sequence encodes CASSVLQGLGEKLFF. V is TRBV25-1 and J is TRBJ1-4, with D possibly being TRBD1 (6 bases). The CDR3 runs to 15 residues. Trimming shortened V by 4 bases and J by 7 bases, and 16 bases separated the two germline ends. Germline V CDR1 and CDR2: MGHDK, SYGVNS.

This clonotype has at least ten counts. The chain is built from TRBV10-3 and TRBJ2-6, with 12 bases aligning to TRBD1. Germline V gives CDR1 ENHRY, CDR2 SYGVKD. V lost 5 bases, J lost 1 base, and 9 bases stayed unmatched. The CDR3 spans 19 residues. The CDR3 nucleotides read TGTGCCATCAGTAGCGTTGTGGGACAGGGGGCGTCTGGGGCCAACGTCCTGACTTTC. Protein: CAISSVVGQGASGANVLTF.

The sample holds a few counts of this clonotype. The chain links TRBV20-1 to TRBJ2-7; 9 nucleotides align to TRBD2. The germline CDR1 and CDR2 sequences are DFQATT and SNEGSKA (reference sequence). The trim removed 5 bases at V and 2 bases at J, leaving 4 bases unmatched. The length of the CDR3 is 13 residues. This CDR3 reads CSAASSGTYEQYF. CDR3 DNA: TGCAGTGCTGCCTCTAGCGGGACCTACGAGCAGTACTTC.

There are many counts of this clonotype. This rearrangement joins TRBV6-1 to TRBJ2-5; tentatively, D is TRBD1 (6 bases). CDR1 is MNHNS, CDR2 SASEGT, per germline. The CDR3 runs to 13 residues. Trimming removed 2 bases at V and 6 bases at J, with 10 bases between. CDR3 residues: CASSETGRQTQYF. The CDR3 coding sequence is TGTGCCAGCAGTGAAACAGGGCGGCAGACCCAGTACTTC.

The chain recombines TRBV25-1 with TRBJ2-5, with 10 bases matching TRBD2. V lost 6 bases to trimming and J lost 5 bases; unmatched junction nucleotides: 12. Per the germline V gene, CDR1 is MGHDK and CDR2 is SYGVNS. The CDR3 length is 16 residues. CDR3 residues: CASRLAAGGSAETQYF. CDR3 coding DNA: TGTGCCAGCAGATTGGCAGCGGGAGGGTCTGCCGAGACCCAGTACTTC.

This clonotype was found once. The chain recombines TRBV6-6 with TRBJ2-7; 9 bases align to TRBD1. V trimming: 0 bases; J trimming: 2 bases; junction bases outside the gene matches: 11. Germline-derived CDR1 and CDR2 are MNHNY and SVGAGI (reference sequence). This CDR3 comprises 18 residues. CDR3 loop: CASSYSNSYRDRAYEQYF. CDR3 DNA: TGTGCCAGCAGTTACTCGAACAGCTACCGGGACAGGGCCTACGAGCAGTACTTC.

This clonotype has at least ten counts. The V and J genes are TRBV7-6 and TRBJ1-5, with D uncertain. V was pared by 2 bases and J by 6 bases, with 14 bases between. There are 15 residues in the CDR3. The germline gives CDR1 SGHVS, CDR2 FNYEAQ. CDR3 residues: CASSLTGDQSQPQHF. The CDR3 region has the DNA TGTGCCAGCAGCTTAACCGGGGATCAGTCTCAGCCCCAGCATTTT.